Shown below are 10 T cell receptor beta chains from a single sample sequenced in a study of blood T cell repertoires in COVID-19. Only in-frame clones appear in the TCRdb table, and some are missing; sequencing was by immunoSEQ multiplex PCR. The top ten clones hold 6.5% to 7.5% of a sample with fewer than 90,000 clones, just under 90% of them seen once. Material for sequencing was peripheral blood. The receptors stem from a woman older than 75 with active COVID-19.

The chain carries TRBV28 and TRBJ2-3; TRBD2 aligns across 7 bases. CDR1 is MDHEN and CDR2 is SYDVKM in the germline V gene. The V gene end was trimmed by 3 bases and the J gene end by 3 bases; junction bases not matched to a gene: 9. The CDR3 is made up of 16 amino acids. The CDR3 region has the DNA TGTGCCAGCAGTTTGTTAGCGGGTGCGGGGACAGATACGCAGTATTTT. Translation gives CASSLLAGAGTDTQYF. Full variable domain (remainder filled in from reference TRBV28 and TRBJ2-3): DVKVTQSSRYLVKRTGEKVFLECVQDMDHENMFWYRQDPGLGLRLIYFSYDVKMKEKGDIPEGYSVSREKKERFSLILESASTNQTSMYLCASSLLAGAGTDTQYFGPGTRLTVL.

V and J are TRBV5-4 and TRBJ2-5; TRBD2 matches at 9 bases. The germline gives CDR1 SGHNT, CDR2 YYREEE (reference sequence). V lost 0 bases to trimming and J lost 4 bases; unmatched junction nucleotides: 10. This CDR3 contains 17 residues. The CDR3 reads CASSLGFGGRVTETQYF. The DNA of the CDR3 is TGTGCCAGCAGCTTGGGATTTGGCGGGAGGGTCACAGAGACCCAGTACTTC.

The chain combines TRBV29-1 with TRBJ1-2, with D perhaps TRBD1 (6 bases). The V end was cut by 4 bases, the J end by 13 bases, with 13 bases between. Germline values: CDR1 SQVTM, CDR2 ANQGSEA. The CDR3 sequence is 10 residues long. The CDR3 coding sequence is TGCAGCGTTGCTCTCGGACAGACCACCTTC. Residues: CSVALGQTTF.

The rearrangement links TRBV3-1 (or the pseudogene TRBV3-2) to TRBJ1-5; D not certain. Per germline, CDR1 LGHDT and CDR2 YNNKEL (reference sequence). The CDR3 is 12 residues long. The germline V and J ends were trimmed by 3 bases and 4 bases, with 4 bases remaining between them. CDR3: CASSQRNQPQHF. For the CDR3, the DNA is TGTGCCAGCAGCCAGAGGAATCAGCCCCAGCATTTT.

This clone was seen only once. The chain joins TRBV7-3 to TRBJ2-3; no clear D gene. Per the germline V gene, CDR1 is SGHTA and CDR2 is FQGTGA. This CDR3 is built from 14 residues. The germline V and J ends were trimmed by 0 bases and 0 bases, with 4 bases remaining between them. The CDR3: CASSLTQSTDTQYF. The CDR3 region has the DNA TGTGCCAGCAGCTTAACCCAGAGCACAGATACGCAGTATTTT.

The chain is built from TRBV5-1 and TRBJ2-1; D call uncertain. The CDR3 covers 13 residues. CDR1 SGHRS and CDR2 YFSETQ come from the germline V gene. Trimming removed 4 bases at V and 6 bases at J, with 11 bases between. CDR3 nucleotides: TGCGCCAGCAGCCCCGGTGGTGGCAATGAGCAGTTCTTC. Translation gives CASSPGGGNEQFF.

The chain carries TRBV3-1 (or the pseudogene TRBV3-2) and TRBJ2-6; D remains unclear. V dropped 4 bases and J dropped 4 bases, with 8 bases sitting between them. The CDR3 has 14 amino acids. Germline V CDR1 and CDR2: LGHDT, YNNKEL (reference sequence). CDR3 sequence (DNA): TGTGCCAGCAGCCCCGGAGCCGGGGCCAACGTCCTGACTTTC. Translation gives CASSPGAGANVLTF.

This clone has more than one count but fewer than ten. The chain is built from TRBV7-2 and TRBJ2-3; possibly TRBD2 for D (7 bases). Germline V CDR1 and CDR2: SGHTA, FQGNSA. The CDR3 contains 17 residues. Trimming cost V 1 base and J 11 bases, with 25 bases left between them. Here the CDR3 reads CASSLGAGRGAGPRQYF. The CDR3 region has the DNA TGTGCCAGCAGCTTAGGAGCGGGGAGGGGGGCAGGCCCTCGGCAGTATTTT.

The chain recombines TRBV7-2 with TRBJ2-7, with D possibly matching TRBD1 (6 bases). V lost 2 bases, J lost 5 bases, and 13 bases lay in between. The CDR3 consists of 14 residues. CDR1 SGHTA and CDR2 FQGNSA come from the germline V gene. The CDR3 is CASSLFQGMNEQYF. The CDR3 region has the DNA TGTGCCAGCAGCTTATTCCAGGGGATGAACGAGCAGTACTTC. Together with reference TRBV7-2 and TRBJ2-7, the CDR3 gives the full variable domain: GAGVSQSPSNKVTEKGKDVELRCDPISGHTALYWYRQSLGQGLEFLIYFQGNSAPDKSGLPSDRFSAERTGGSVSTLTIQRTQQEDSAVYLCASSLFQGMNEQYFGPGTRLTVT.

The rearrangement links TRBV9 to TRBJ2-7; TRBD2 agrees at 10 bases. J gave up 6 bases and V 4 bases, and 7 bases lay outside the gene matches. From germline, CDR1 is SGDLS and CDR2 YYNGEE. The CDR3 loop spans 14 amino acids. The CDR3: CASSPGLAGAEQYF. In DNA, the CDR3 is TGTGCCAGCAGCCCTGGCCTAGCGGGAGCCGAGCAGTACTTC.